These 16 T cell receptor beta chains came from one sample sequenced in a study of blood T cells in healthy people across ages. A J-beta primer mix and a sample-barcoded 5' primer were used in a second PCR of about 6 to 12 cycles. Each CDR3 protein is one row after TCRdb ran MiXCR on the 5' RACE reads. Here the sample spans hundreds of thousands of distinct CDR3 sequences, 58% being singletons. The sample comprised blood. Receptor source: a man aged 60 to 75 in good health.

In regard to this clonotype: It is unclear where the CDR3 begins or ends on the DNA, so no DNA is shown, and the CDR3 is as TCRdb lists it. The CDR3 is CASSKDSWGQGSYEQCF. The chain is built from TRBV21-1 and TRBJ2-7; TRBD2, the table's D call, lacks a check against the DNA. TRBV21-1 is shown as a pseudogene. The CDR3 is 17 amino acids long, termini counted.

V usage is TRBV21-1 and J usage is TRBJ2-1; whether TRBD2, the table's D call, matches the DNA was not checked. TRBV21-1 is deemed a pseudogene. The length of the CDR3 is 18 residues. The CDR3 DNA follows: TGTGCCAGCAGCAAAGAGACTAGCGGGGAGGGAACTTTCAATGAGCAGTTCTTC. This encodes CASSKETSGEGTFNEQFF.

This clonotype was recorded a few times. The genes are TRBV29-1 and TRBJ1-2, with 9 bases lining up with TRBD1. Germline CDR1 SQVTM, CDR2 ANQGSEA. Trimming at V came to 2 bases and at J to 8 bases, leaving 3 bases not matched to a gene. The CDR3 spans 12 residues. The CDR3 here is CSVERQGGGYTF. The CDR3 DNA reads as TGCAGCGTTGAAAGACAGGGGGGAGGCTACACCTTC.

This clonotype showed up just a few times. The V call is TRBV6-6, the J call TRBJ2-1, with D possibly matching TRBD1 (5 bases). V was trimmed by 1 base and J by 8 bases, leaving 6 bases between them. The CDR3 covers 12 residues. Germline CDR1 reads MNHNY; CDR2 reads SVGAGI (reference sequence). The CDR3 sequence: CASSYFRDEQFF. The CDR3 DNA reads as TGTGCCAGCAGTTACTTCAGGGATGAGCAGTTCTTC.

The chain joins TRBV7-2 to TRBJ1-2; D unclear. CDR3 length equals 14 residues. From germline, CDR1 is SGHTA and CDR2 FQGNSA. Trimming removed 3 bases from V and 4 bases from J, with 12 bases in between. Here the CDR3 DNA reads TGTGCCAGCAGCTTTGACACCGCCTCCTATGGCTACACCTTC. Its protein product is CASSFDTASYGYTF.

The J gene is TRBJ2-7, the V gene TRBV2; possibly TRBD1 for D (5 bases). The CDR3 has 14 residues. Germline-derived CDR1 and CDR2 are SNHLY and FYNNEI. V was clipped by 0 bases and J by 2 bases, with 8 bases between them. The CDR3 nucleotides read TGTGCCAGCAGTGAAGCCAGGGATACCTACGAGCAGTACTTC. It yields the protein CASSEARDTYEQYF.

The chain carries TRBV5-6 and TRBJ1-2; D is unclear. The CDR3 extends over 14 amino acids. Germline V CDR1 and CDR2: SGHDT, YYEEEE. Trimming shortened V by 3 bases and J by 4 bases, and 13 bases separated the two germline ends. The CDR3 bases are TGTGCCAGCAGCTCGACCCGGGTCGTCTATGGCTACACCTTC. Translated, it gives CASSSTRVVYGYTF.

This clonotype was found a few times. The chain couples TRBV7-2 to TRBJ1-4; tentatively, D is TRBD1 (5 bases). This CDR3 comprises 14 residues. The germline V and J ends were trimmed by 6 bases and 1 base, with 9 bases remaining between them. Germline V lookup: CDR1 SGHTA, CDR2 FQGNSA. The CDR3, as DNA: TGTGCCAGCAGGCCGGGGGTAACTAATGAAAAACTGTTTTTT. Its translation is CASRPGVTNEKLFF.

V gene TRBV20-1 combines with J gene TRBJ2-5; the D gene could be TRBD1 or TRBD2 (6 bases each). This CDR3 spans 15 amino acids. Germline values: CDR1 DFQATT, CDR2 SNEGSKA (reference sequence). V shed 7 bases and J shed 2 bases, with 20 bases lying between them. CDR3 region: CSGQRGASGQETQYF. The CDR3 bases are TGCAGTGGCCAAAGGGGGGCGAGCGGTCAAGAGACCCAGTACTTC.

This clonotype occurred once. This chain links TRBV11-1 with TRBJ2-1, with TRBD2 as a possible D gene (8 bases). In germline, CDR1 is SGHAT, CDR2 FQDESV (reference sequence). V lost 0 bases, J lost 5 bases, and 29 bases lay in between. The CDR3 extends over 21 amino acids. CDR3 in amino acids: CASSLAGGAVAGFLLDNEQFF. DNA of the CDR3: TGTGCCAGCAGCTTAGCAGGGGGCGCGGTAGCGGGATTTCTCCTAGACAATGAGCAGTTCTTC.

The CDR3 loop reads CASSYWDGSSYEQYF. The CDR3 region has the DNA TGTGCCAGCAGCTACTGGGACGGGAGCTCCTACGAGCAGTACTTC. The rearrangement links TRBV5-6 to TRBJ2-7; the D gene is possibly TRBD2 (6 bases). CDR1 SGHDT and CDR2 YYEEEE come from the germline V gene. The length of the CDR3 is 15 residues. V dropped 3 bases and J dropped 0 bases, with 13 bases sitting between them.

V usage is TRBV12-3 or TRBV12-4 and J usage is TRBJ2-7, with D uncertain. This CDR3 contains 15 residues. The V end was cut by 2 bases, the J end by 3 bases, with 14 bases between. CDR3 in DNA: TGTGCCAGCAGTTTATGGTCTCCCGCAGACTACGAGCAGTACTTC. Encoded protein: CASSLWSPADYEQYF.

V and J are TRBV4-1 and TRBJ1-2, with TRBD1 matching 7 bases. Germline V gene sequence: CDR1 MGHRA, CDR2 YSYEKL. CDR3 length equals 16 residues. J lost 2 bases, V lost 2 bases, and 8 bases had no gene match. This chain's CDR3 is CASSQYVGDRNYGYTF. In nucleotides, the CDR3 is TGCGCCAGCAGCCAATATGTCGGGGACAGAAACTATGGCTACACCTTC.

The gene calls are TRBV20-1 and TRBJ1-5; 12 bases are a match to TRBD1. CDR3 length: 17 residues. Germline-derived CDR1 and CDR2 are DFQATT and SNEGSKA (reference sequence). The V segment lost 7 bases and the J segment 2 bases; nucleotides outside the gene matches: 12. The CDR3 reads CSVAGTGGRGGNQPQHF. Written as DNA, the CDR3 is TGCAGTGTTGCCGGGACAGGGGGCCGGGGGGGCAATCAGCCCCAGCATTTT.

This chain uses TRBV7-2 with TRBJ1-1, with D perhaps matching TRBD1 (5 bases). Trimming cost V 1 base and J 1 base, with 10 bases left between them. The CDR3 runs to 15 residues. CDR1 is SGHTA and CDR2 is FQGNSA in the germline V gene. CDR3 region: CASSLGDETNTEAFF. The DNA for the CDR3 is TGTGCCAGCAGCTTAGGGGACGAAACGAACACTGAAGCTTTCTTT.

Here the CDR3 reads CASSLPGQIGQPQHF. The CDR3 bases are TGTGCCAGCAGTTTACCAGGACAGATCGGTCAGCCCCAGCATTTT. The chain has TRBV12-3 or TRBV12-4 and TRBJ1-5, with TRBD1 as a possible D gene (6 bases). There are 15 residues in the CDR3. V shed 2 bases and J shed 6 bases, with 14 bases lying between them.